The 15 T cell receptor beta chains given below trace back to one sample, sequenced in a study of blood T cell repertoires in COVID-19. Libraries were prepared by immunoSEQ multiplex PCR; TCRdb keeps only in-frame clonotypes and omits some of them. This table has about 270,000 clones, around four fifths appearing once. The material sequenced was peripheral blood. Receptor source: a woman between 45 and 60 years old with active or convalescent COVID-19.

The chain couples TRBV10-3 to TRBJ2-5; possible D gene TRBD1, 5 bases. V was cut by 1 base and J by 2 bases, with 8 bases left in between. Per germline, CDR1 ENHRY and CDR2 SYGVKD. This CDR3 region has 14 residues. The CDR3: CAISEYRKQETQYF. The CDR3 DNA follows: TGTGCCATCAGTGAGTACAGGAAACAAGAGACCCAGTACTTC.

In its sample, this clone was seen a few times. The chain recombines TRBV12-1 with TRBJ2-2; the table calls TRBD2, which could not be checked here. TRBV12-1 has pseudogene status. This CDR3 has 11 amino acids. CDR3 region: CASSAIGELFF. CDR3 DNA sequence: TGTGCCAGCAGCGCTATCGGGGAGCTGTTTTTT.

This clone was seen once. The CDR3 nucleotides are TGTGCCAGCAGGCGCAGGGATTACAGCTACGAGCAGTACTTC. It codes for CASRRRDYSYEQYF. The rearrangement uses TRBV2 and TRBJ2-7; D might be TRBD1 (5 bases). The germline V gene has CDR1 SNHLY and CDR2 FYNNEI. The CDR3 has 14 amino acids. The V end was cut by 6 bases, the J end by 3 bases, with 15 bases between.

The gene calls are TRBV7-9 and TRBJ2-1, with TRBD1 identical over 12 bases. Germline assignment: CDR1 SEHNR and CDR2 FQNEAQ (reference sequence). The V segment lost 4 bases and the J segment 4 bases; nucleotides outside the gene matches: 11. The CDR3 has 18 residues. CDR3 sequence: CASSSGTGGKRVYNEQFF. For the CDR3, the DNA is TGTGCCAGCAGCTCCGGGACAGGGGGCAAAAGAGTTTACAATGAGCAGTTCTTC.

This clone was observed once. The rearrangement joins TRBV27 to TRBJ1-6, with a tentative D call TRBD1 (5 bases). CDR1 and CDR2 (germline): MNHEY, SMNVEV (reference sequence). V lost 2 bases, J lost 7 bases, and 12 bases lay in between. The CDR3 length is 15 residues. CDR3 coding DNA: TGTGCCAGCAGTTTAGGCGGGGCGTGGAATTCACCCCTCCACTTT. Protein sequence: CASSLGGAWNSPLHF.

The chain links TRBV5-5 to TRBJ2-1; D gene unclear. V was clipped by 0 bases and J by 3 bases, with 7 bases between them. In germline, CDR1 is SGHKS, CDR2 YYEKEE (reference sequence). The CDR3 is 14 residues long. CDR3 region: CASSLGGSYNEQFF. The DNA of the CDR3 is TGTGCCAGCAGCTTGGGTGGTAGCTACAATGAGCAGTTCTTC.

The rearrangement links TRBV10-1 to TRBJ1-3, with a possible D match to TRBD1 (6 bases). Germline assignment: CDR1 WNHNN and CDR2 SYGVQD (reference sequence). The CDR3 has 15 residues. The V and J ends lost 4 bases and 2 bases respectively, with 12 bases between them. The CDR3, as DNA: TGCGCCAGCAGTGCCAGGGGCCTGCCTGGAAACACCATATATTTT. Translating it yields CASSARGLPGNTIYF.

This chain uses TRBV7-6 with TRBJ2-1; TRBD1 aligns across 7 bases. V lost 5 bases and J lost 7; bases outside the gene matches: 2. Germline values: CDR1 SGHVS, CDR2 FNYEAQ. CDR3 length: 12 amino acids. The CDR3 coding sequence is TGTGCCAGCAGCGCGACAGGGAATGAGCAGTTCTTC. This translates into CASSATGNEQFF. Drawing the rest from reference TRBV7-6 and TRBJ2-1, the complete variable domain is GAGVSQSPRYKVTKRGQDVALRCDPISGHVSLYWYRQALGQGPEFLTYFNYEAQQDKSGLPNDRFSAERPEGSISTLTIQRTEQRDSAMYRCASSATGNEQFFGPGTRLTVL.

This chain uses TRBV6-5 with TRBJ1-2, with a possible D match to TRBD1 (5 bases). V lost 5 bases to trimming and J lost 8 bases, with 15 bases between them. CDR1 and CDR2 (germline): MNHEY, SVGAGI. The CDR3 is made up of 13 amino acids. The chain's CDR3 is CASSTRGGRGYTF. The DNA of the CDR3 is TGTGCCAGCAGTACCCGGGGGGGTAGAGGCTACACCTTC.

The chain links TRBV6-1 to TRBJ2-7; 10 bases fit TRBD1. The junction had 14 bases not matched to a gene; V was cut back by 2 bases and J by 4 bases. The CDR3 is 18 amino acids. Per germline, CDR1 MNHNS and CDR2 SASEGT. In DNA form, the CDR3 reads TGTGCCAGCAGTGAAATGTGGGACAGGGGAGGAGAAGGGTACGAGCAGTACTTC. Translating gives CASSEMWDRGGEGYEQYF.

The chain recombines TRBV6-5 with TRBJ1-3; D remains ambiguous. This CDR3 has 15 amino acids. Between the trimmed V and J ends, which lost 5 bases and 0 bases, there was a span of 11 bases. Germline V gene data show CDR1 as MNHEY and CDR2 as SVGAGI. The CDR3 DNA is TGTGCCAGCAGTAAAACCGTCTACTCTGGAAACACCATATATTTT. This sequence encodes CASSKTVYSGNTIYF.

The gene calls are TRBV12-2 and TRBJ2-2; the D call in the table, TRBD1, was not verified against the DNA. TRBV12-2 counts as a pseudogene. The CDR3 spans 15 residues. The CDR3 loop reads CASRETRGFAGELFF. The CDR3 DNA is TGTGCAAGTCGTGAGACCAGGGGATTCGCCGGGGAGCTGTTTTTT.

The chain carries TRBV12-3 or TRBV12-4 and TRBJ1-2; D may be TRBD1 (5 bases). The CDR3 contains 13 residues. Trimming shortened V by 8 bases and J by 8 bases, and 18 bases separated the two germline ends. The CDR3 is CASGGVPGEGYTF. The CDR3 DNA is TGTGCCAGCGGGGGGGTCCCTGGGGAAGGCTACACCTTC.

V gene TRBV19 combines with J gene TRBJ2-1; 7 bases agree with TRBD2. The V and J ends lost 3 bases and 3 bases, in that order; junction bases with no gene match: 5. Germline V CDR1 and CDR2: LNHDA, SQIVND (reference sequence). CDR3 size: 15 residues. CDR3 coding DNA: TGTGCCAGTAGTATTAGCGGGCTGGGCTACAATGAGCAGTTCTTC. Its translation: CASSISGLGYNEQFF.

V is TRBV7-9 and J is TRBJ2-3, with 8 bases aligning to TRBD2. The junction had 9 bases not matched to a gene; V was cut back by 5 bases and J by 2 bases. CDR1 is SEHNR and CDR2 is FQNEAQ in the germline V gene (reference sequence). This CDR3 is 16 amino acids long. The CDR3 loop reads CASSPRTSFATDTQYF. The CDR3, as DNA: TGTGCCAGCAGCCCCAGGACTAGCTTCGCCACAGATACGCAGTATTTT.